This entry concerns a single T cell receptor beta chain. The antigen is unknown. These data are taken from a study of T cell repertoires in cytomegalovirus infection. In the study overall: Both CMV infection and a matching HLA type were indicated by public TCR beta signatures.

Points from the study as a whole: Identification of carriers of CMV plus the relevant HLA was performed using cumulative public TCR beta family frequency. The ex vivo response was dominated by HLA-C-restricted CMV-specific TCR beta clonotypes.

Via MiXCR, TCRdb re-called the reads, giving one row per CDR3 protein. The repertoire holds about 190,000 distinct CDR3 sequences, with under 30% as singletons. The germline V gene has CDR1 SGHNT and CDR2 YYREEE (reference sequence). The CDR3 spans 15 residues. V lost 3 bases to trimming and J lost 4 bases; unmatched junction nucleotides: 6. The rearrangement uses TRBV5-4 and TRBJ2-1; TRBD1 matches at 8 bases. This TCR was recovered from a human donor in good health (CMV status not recorded). Some clones in this sample may be carry-over from other donors' samples. The sample comprised PBMCs. The CDR3 DNA is TGTGCCAGCAGCTCGAAGGGACAGGAGTACAATGAGCAGTTCTTC. It translates to CASSSKGQEYNEQFF.